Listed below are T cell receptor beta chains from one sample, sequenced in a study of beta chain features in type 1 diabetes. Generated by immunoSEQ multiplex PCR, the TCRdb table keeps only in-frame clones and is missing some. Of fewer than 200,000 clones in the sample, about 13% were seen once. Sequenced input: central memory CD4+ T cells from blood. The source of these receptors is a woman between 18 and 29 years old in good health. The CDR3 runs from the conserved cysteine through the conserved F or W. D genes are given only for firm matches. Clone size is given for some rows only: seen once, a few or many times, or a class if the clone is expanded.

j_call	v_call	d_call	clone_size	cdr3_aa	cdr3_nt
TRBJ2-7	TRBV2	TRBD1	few	CASSEPGQGATNEQYF	TGTGCCAGCAGTGAACCGGGACAGGGGGCAACCAACGAGCAGTACTTC
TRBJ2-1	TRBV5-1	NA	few	CASSAGAWDNEQFF	TGCGCCAGCAGCGCAGGGGCTTGGGACAATGAGCAGTTCTTC
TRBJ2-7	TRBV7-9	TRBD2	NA	CASSARLAGAYEQYF	TGTGCCAGCAGCGCTCGACTAGCGGGAGCTTACGAGCAGTACTTC
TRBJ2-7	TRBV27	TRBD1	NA	CASRRGQGNSYEQYF	TGTGCCAGCAGACGGGGACAGGGGAACTCCTACGAGCAGTACTTC
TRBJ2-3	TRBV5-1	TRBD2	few	CASSRTSGQETSTDTQYF	TGCGCCAGCAGCCGCACTAGCGGGCAAGAAACAAGCACAGATACGCAGTATTTT
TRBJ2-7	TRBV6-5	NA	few	CASSYSADINEQYF	TGTGCCAGCAGTTACTCGGCCGACATCAACGAGCAGTACTTC
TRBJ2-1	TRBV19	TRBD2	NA	CASSRRLAANNNEQFF	TGTGCCAGTAGTAGAAGACTAGCGGCGAATAACAATGAGCAGTTCTTC
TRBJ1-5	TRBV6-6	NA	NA	CASRKDRPQHF	TGTGCCAGCAGAAAAGACAGGCCCCAGCATTTT
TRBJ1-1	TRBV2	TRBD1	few	CATRTGGFEAFF	TGTGCCACCAGGACAGGGGGCTTTGAAGCTTTCTTT
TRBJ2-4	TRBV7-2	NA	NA	CASSLAGGNIQYF	TGTGCCAGCAGCTTAGCGGGAGGAAACATTCAGTACTTC
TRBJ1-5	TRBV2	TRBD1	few	CASRGTASNQPQHF	TGTGCCAGCAGGGGGACAGCTAGCAATCAGCCCCAGCATTTT
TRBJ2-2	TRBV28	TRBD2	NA	CASTPSGSDTGELFF	TGTGCCAGCACCCCTAGCGGGAGTGATACCGGGGAGCTGTTTTTT
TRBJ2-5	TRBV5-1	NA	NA	CASSPTRHVETQYF	TGCGCCAGCAGCCCGACGCGGCATGTGGAGACCCAGTACTTC
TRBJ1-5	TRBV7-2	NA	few	CASSLEGRQPQHF	TGTGCCAGCAGCTTGGAGGGTCGGCAGCCCCAGCATTTT
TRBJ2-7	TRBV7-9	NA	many	CASSLSSAEQYF	TGTGCCAGCAGCTTATCAAGCGCCGAGCAGTACTTC
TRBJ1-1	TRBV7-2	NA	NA	CASSKGGLLGTEAFF	TGTGCCAGCAGCAAAGGGGGTTTGCTCGGCACTGAAGCTTTCTTT
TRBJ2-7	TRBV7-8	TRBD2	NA	CASSLGPRASGPYEQYF	TGTGCCAGCAGCTTAGGACCTCGGGCTAGCGGGCCCTACGAGCAGTACTTC
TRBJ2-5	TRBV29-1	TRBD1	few	CSGGQGLETQYF	TGCAGCGGGGGACAGGGGCTAGAGACCCAGTACTTC